The 13 T cell receptor beta chains below were found in one sample sequenced in a study of PD-L1 blockade in urothelial cancer. This table comes from immunoSEQ multiplex PCR, and its TCRdb copy is limited to in-frame clones, with some not included. In the table there are fewer than 100,000 clones, about 82% of which are singletons. Time point denoted: pretreatment peripheral blood. Sequenced material: PBMCs, taken around atezolizumab (anti-PD-L1) treatment. Every receptor here comes from a man between 35 and 55 years old with urothelial cancer.

This clone appeared a few times. The chain uses TRBV20-1 and TRBJ1-5; D gene uncertain. The CDR3 totals 11 residues. Trimming pared 0 bases from V and 6 bases from J, leaving 3 bases between. Germline values: CDR1 DFQATT, CDR2 SNEGSKA (reference sequence). CDR3 nucleotides: TGCAGTGCTAGAGAAGCTCAGCCCCAGCATTTT. Amino acids: CSAREAQPQHF.

V and J are TRBV9 and TRBJ2-3; 8 bases are shared with TRBD2. From germline, CDR1 is SGDLS and CDR2 YYNGEE. The CDR3 is 18 amino acids. The V segment lost 0 bases and the J segment 0 bases; nucleotides outside the gene matches: 9. The CDR3 sequence: CASSVEDSSGPSTDTQYF. The CDR3, as DNA: TGTGCCAGCAGCGTAGAAGATTCTAGCGGGCCTAGCACAGATACGCAGTATTTT.

The chain links TRBV6-5 to TRBJ1-1; D possibly corresponds to TRBD1 (5 bases). Per germline, CDR1 MNHEY and CDR2 SVGAGI. Trimming took 4 bases from V and 4 from J, leaving 13 bases between them. This CDR3 spans 14 amino acids. This CDR3 is CASSFEGRGTEAFF. The CDR3 DNA follows: TGTGCCAGCAGTTTTGAGGGGAGGGGCACTGAAGCTTTCTTT.

This chain connects TRBV30 to TRBJ1-2; D gene uncertain. The V and J ends lost 4 bases and 2 bases respectively, with 5 bases between them. Germline-derived CDR1 and CDR2 are GTSNPN and SVGIG (reference sequence). The CDR3 covers 11 residues. CDR3 DNA sequence: TGTGCCTGGACACTGAACTATGGCTACACCTTC. It is translated as CAWTLNYGYTF.

V usage is TRBV29-1 and J usage is TRBJ2-1; 13 nucleotides match TRBD2. Trimming took 4 bases from V and 6 from J; bases not matched to a gene: 9. The CDR3 totals 16 residues. Germline V CDR1 and CDR2: SQVTM, ANQGSEA. CDR3 nucleotide sequence: TGCAGCGTTGTAAGGGGACTAGCGGGACGAGCCAATGAGCAGTTCTTC. Translated: CSVVRGLAGRANEQFF.

The chain combines TRBV7-2 with TRBJ2-1; TRBD2 might be the D (5 bases). Trimming took 0 bases from V and 9 from J, leaving 18 bases between them. Germline V lookup: CDR1 SGHTA, CDR2 FQGNSA. The CDR3 contains 16 residues. CDR3: CASSLAPPGTASEQFF. The CDR3, as DNA: TGTGCCAGCAGCTTAGCGCCCCCGGGAACAGCAAGTGAGCAGTTCTTC.

The chain uses TRBV6-5 and TRBJ2-1, with 7 positions matching TRBD2. The J segment lost 12 bases and the V segment lost 5 bases, leaving 13 bases of the junction unmatched. CDR1 is MNHEY, CDR2 SVGAGI, per germline. The CDR3 is made up of 14 amino acids. The CDR3 protein is CASSGLVPTEGQFF. The CDR3 region has the DNA TGTGCCAGCAGTGGACTAGTCCCTACTGAAGGGCAGTTCTTC.

The gene calls are TRBV28 and TRBJ2-7; 7 bases match TRBD1. In germline, CDR1 is MDHEN, CDR2 SYDVKM. The CDR3 spans 17 residues. V shed 4 bases and J 0 bases; nucleotides not matched to a gene: 12. CDR3 amino acids: CASSYSLTGQFSYEQYF. CDR3 sequence (DNA): TGTGCCAGCAGTTACTCATTAACGGGACAGTTCTCCTACGAGCAGTACTTC.

The rearrangement links TRBV5-1 to TRBJ1-3, with no clear D. Germline V gene sequence: CDR1 SGHRS, CDR2 YFSETQ. With 4 bases removed from V and 0 bases from J, the gap between germline ends came to 11 bases. CDR3 length: 15 residues. The CDR3, as DNA: TGCGCCAGCAGCCGCGGGATCATCTCTGGAAACACCATATATTTT. Translated, it gives CASSRGIISGNTIYF.

The rearrangement joins TRBV5-4 to TRBJ2-2; TRBD1 matches at 11 bases. The junction had 5 bases not matched to a gene; V was cut back by 5 bases and J by 5 bases. Germline V lookup: CDR1 SGHNT, CDR2 YYREEE (reference sequence). The CDR3 totals 15 residues. The CDR3 protein is CASSRTGGNTGELFF. The CDR3 coding sequence is TGTGCCAGCAGTCGGACAGGGGGCAATACCGGGGAGCTGTTTTTT.

The chain links TRBV7-8 to TRBJ2-7; TRBD1 matches 10 bases. Germline-derived CDR1 and CDR2 are SGHVS and FQNEAQ. Losses at the gene ends were 5 bases for V and 4 bases for J; bases not matched to a gene: 11. The CDR3 runs 16 residues. The CDR3 region has the DNA TGTGCCAGCAGCAAGGGGGCCGGGACAGGGGAGTACGAGCAGTACTTC. Amino acid sequence: CASSKGAGTGEYEQYF.

The chain has TRBV9 and TRBJ2-3; TRBD2 aligns across 7 bases. This CDR3 contains 16 residues. The germline V gene encodes CDR1 SGDLS and CDR2 YYNGEE. Losses at the gene ends were 4 bases for V and 6 bases for J; bases not matched to a gene: 14. The CDR3 spells CASSRRTGGPMDTQYF. The CDR3 region has the DNA TGTGCCAGCAGCAGACGCACGGGAGGCCCTATGGATACGCAGTATTTT.

This clone occurred once. The genes are TRBV29-1 and TRBJ2-2; D unresolved. There are 14 residues in the CDR3. In germline, CDR1 is SQVTM, CDR2 ANQGSEA. With 2 bases removed from V and 1 base from J, the gap between germline ends came to 8 bases. The CDR3 nucleotides are TGCAGCGTTGAACACACCAGGAACACCGGGGAGCTGTTTTTT. Its protein product is CSVEHTRNTGELFF.